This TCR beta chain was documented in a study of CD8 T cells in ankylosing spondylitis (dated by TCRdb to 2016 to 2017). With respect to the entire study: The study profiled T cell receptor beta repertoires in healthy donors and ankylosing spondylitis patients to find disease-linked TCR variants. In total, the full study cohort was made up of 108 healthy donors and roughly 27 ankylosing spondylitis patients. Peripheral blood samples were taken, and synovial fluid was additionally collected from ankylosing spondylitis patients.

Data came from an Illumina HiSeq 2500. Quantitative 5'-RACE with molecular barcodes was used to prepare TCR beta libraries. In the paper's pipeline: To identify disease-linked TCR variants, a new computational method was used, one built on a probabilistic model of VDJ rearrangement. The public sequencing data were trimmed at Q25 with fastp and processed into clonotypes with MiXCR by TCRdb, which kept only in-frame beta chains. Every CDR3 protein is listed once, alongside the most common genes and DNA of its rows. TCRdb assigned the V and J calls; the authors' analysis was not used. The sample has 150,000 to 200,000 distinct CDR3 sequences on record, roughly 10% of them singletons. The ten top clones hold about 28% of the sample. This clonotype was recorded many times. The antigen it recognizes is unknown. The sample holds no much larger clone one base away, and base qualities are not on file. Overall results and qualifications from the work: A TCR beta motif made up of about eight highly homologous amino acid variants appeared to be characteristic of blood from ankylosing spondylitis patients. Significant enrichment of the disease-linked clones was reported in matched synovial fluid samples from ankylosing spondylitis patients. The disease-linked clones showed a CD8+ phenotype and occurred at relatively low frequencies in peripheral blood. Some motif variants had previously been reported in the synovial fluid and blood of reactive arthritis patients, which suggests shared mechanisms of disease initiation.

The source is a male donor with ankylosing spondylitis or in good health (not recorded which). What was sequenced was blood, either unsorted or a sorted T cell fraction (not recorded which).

This receptor has the CDR3 CASSLSASTDTQYF. In nucleotides, the sequence is TGTGCCAGCAGTTTATCGGCTAGCACAGATACGCAGTATTTT. The sequence links TRBV12-3 or TRBV12-4 to TRBJ2-3; no D gene is confidently identified. From cysteine to phenylalanine, the CDR3 is 14 amino acids long. The DNA shown is the 42-base CDR3, in frame from base 1. Trimming takes 2 bases from V and 0 bases from J, and the germline ends sit 6 bases apart.